Below are 24 T cell receptor beta chains sequenced from a single sample in a study of shared clonotypes between healthy human individuals. This table comes from immunoSEQ multiplex PCR, and its TCRdb copy is limited to in-frame clones, with some not included. The sample records about 1 million clones, about 77% being singletons. The sequencing input was memory CD4+ T cells sorted from blood. Stated subset: CD45RA-negative fraction. The receptor set was obtained from a man younger than 30 in good health.

Regarding this clone: This CDR3 is also generated by other DNA sequences in the sample. This sequence joins TRBV5-6 and TRBJ2-7, with a possible D match to TRBD1 (5 bases). The CDR3 has 13 residues. Germline V CDR1 and CDR2: SGHDT, YYEEEE. The ends were cut back, 3 bases at V and 0 bases at J, with 7 bases in the middle. The CDR3 loop reads CASSSTGSYEQYF. The CDR3 DNA reads as TGTGCCAGCAGCTCTACAGGCTCCTACGAGCAGTACTTC.

The chain carries TRBV7-8 and TRBJ2-2; D call uncertain. With 1 base removed from V and 7 bases from J, the gap between germline ends came to 7 bases. CDR3 length equals 13 residues. Germline V gene sequence: CDR1 SGHVS, CDR2 FQNEAQ. The CDR3 coding sequence is TGTGCCAGCAGCTTAGACGGGTACGGGGAGCTGTTTTTT. It codes for CASSLDGYGELFF.

A word on this clone: The germline gene is not matched at one end of the junction; a read error may be the cause. The chain joins TRBV6-4 to TRBJ2-7; possibly TRBD2 for D (7 bases). The germline CDR1 and CDR2 sequences are MRHNA and SNTAGT. This CDR3 comprises 16 residues. The CDR3 DNA sequence: TGTGCCAGCAGTGACTCGAAGGGGCGGGGGCCCCCGCCCGGTCCCTTC. It codes for CASSDSKGRGPPPGPF.

This chain links TRBV23-1 with TRBJ2-7; 7 nucleotides agree with TRBD1. TRBV23-1 is assigned to the ORF class and has an uncertain function. The CDR3 consists of 14 residues. Trimming took 6 bases from V and 9 from J; bases not matched to a gene: 14. CDR3 DNA sequence: TGCGCCAGCAGGAGGACAGGTTTACGGCAGCGGCAGTACTTC. As protein: CASRRTGLRQRQYF.

The CDR3 reads CAWSVSPRSRNTIYF. CDR3 nucleotides: TGTGCCTGGAGTGTATCCCCCAGGAGCCGGAACACCATATATTTT. The chain has TRBV30 and TRBJ1-3; no firm D call. Germline lookup yields CDR1 GTSNPN and CDR2 SVGIG (reference sequence). CDR3 size: 15 residues. Trimming took off 0 bases at V and 7 bases at J, with 16 bases between the two ends.

The chain employs TRBV6-1 and TRBJ1-1; maybe TRBD1 (5 bases). CDR3 size: 15 residues. V was clipped by 4 bases and J by 7 bases, with 19 bases between them. The germline CDR1 and CDR2 sequences are MNHNS and SASEGT. The CDR3 reads CASSVRVEGIGEAFF. As DNA, the CDR3 is TGTGCCAGCAGTGTAAGGGTGGAGGGGATCGGTGAAGCTTTCTTT.

This clone was counted a few times. The chain uses TRBV14 and TRBJ2-3; maybe TRBD2 (6 bases). There are 17 residues in the CDR3. Germline V gene data show CDR1 as SGHDN and CDR2 as FVKESK. V was cut by 10 bases and J by 8 bases, with 31 bases left in between. CDR3 region: CANPPGLKVVGVGTQYF. The DNA of the CDR3 is TGTGCCAACCCTCCGGGACTGAAAGTGGTTGGGGTAGGTACGCAGTATTTT. Full variable domain (outside the CDR3, taken from reference TRBV14 and TRBJ2-3): EAGVTQFPSHSVIEKGQTVTLRCDPISGHDNLYWYRRVMGKEIKFLLHFVKESKQDESGMPNNRFLAERTGGTYSTLKVQPAELEDSGVYFCANPPGLKVVGVGTQYFGPGTRLTVL.

J is TRBJ1-5 and V is TRBV5-1; TRBD1 is a possible D gene (5 bases). Germline lookup yields CDR1 SGHRS and CDR2 YFSETQ. Trimming stripped 4 bases from V and 0 bases from J, with 14 bases between. CDR3 size: 16 residues. CDR3 in amino acids: CASSPGAGDSNQPQHF. The CDR3 DNA sequence: TGCGCCAGCAGCCCCGGCGCGGGGGATAGCAATCAGCCCCAGCATTTT.

The gene calls are TRBV27 and TRBJ2-5; tentatively, D is TRBD2 (5 bases). The CDR3 totals 13 residues. Germline loops: CDR1 MNHEY, CDR2 SMNVEV (reference sequence). V was shortened by 2 bases and J by 9 bases, with 13 bases between the two germline ends. The CDR3 nucleotides are TGTGCCAGCAGTTTAAAGAGGGCTGAGGCCCAGTACTTC. This encodes CASSLKRAEAQYF.

V usage is TRBV6-1 and J usage is TRBJ1-5; a weak D match, TRBD1 (6 bases). This CDR3 comprises 15 residues. Trimming removed 10 bases from V and 3 bases from J, with 19 bases in between. Germline-derived CDR1 and CDR2 are MNHNS and SASEGT. Here the CDR3 reads CATYEGEAYNQPQHF. Written as DNA, the CDR3 is TGTGCCACCTACGAGGGGGAGGCGTACAATCAGCCCCAGCATTTT.

The V gene is TRBV18, the J gene TRBJ2-7; D might be TRBD1 or TRBD2, each matching 5 bases. The germline V gene has CDR1 KGHSH and CDR2 LQKENI. With 3 bases removed from V and 6 bases from J, the gap between germline ends came to 12 bases. This CDR3 is built from 13 residues. DNA of the CDR3: TGTGCCAGCTCACCTAGACGGGACCGCGAGCAGTACTTC. Translated, it gives CASSPRRDREQYF. The variable domain in full, with the rest retrieved from reference TRBV18 and TRBJ2-7, is NAGVMQNPRHLVRRRGQEARLRCSPMKGHSHVYWYRQLPEEGLKFMVYLQKENIIDESGMPKERFSAEFPKEGPSILRIQQVVRGDSAAYFCASSPRRDREQYFGPGTRLTVT.

The chain combines TRBV5-1 with TRBJ2-3; D call uncertain. V was clipped by 1 base and J by 2 bases, with 8 bases between them. This CDR3 comprises 14 residues. Germline assignment: CDR1 SGHRS and CDR2 YFSETQ. DNA for the CDR3: TGCGCCAGCAGCTTGCAGGAGTTCACAGATACGCAGTATTTT. Amino acids: CASSLQEFTDTQYF.

The chain carries TRBV6-6 and TRBJ2-1; the D gene is possibly TRBD1 (6 bases). Between the trimmed V and J ends, which lost 6 bases and 2 bases, there was a span of 11 bases. Germline CDR1 and CDR2: MNHNY and SVGAGI (reference sequence). The CDR3 runs to 14 residues. The CDR3 loop reads CASRYRAAYNEQFF. CDR3 nucleotide sequence: TGTGCCAGCAGGTACAGGGCAGCCTACAATGAGCAGTTCTTC.

The V call is TRBV2, the J call TRBJ1-5; 9 nucleotides match TRBD1. The CDR3 is 16 residues long. The germline V gene encodes CDR1 SNHLY and CDR2 FYNNEI. The V and J ends lost 6 bases and 7 bases, in that order; junction bases with no gene match: 13. As DNA, the CDR3 is TGTGCCAGCAGCGATACCGGGACAGGGTTTGGCCAGCCCCAGCATTTT. Its translation: CASSDTGTGFGQPQHF. Full variable domain (remainder filled in from reference TRBV2 and TRBJ1-5): EPEVTQTPSHQVTQMGQEVILRCVPISNHLYFYWYRQILGQKVEFLVSFYNNEISEKSEIFDDQFSVERPDGSNFTLKIRSTKLEDSAMYFCASSDTGTGFGQPQHFGDGTRLSIL.

The chain recombines TRBV29-1 with TRBJ2-2, with D possibly matching TRBD1 (7 bases). Germline V gene data show CDR1 as SQVTM and CDR2 as ANQGSEA. The V end was cut by 6 bases, the J end by 4 bases, with 12 bases between. This CDR3 is built from 13 residues. This chain's CDR3 is CSVAGQTTGELFF. CDR3 in DNA: TGCAGCGTGGCGGGACAGACCACCGGGGAGCTGTTTTTT.

This chain links TRBV5-6 with TRBJ2-1; perhaps TRBD1 as D (6 bases). The germline CDR1 and CDR2 sequences are SGHDT and YYEEEE. The CDR3 consists of 15 residues. Trimming stripped 5 bases from V and 1 base from J, with 13 bases between. In DNA, the CDR3 is TGTGCCAGCAGAGTTCTTACAGGGTCCTACAATGAGCAGTTCTTC. This sequence encodes CASRVLTGSYNEQFF.

This clone turned up a few times. The chain couples TRBV28 to TRBJ2-6, with D unresolved. V shed 6 bases and J shed 1 base, with 10 bases lying between them. Germline-derived CDR1 and CDR2 are MDHEN and SYDVKM. The CDR3 covers 15 residues. CDR3 coding DNA: TGTGCCAGCAGCGCCCTCGGTTCTGGGGCCAACGTCCTGACTTTC. This sequence encodes CASSALGSGANVLTF.

This clone was recorded at least ten times. This chain links TRBV27 with TRBJ1-5; no clear D gene. Germline V gene sequence: CDR1 MNHEY, CDR2 SMNVEV (reference sequence). The germline V and J ends were trimmed by 5 bases and 4 bases, with 15 bases remaining between them. The CDR3 is 15 residues long. CDR3 residues: CASSLGGPGNQPQHF. The CDR3 coding sequence is TGTGCCAGCAGTCTGGGAGGGCCGGGGAATCAGCCCCAGCATTTT.

This clone occurred once. The rearrangement links TRBV5-1 to TRBJ1-2; D ambiguous. The CDR3 extends over 14 amino acids. Germline CDR1 is SGHRS and CDR2 is YFSETQ. V dropped 0 bases and J dropped 7 bases, with 13 bases sitting between them. The CDR3 sequence: CASSLVPDSGGYTF. In DNA form, the CDR3 reads TGCGCCAGCAGCTTGGTACCCGATTCTGGTGGCTACACCTTC.

V and J are TRBV6-5 and TRBJ1-2; TRBD1 matches 7 bases. The CDR3 loop spans 12 amino acids. CDR1 and CDR2 (germline): MNHEY, SVGAGI. Trimming took 8 bases from V and 4 from J; bases not matched to a gene: 4. The CDR3 DNA reads as TGTGCCAGCGCCGACAGGGTCTATGGCTACACCTTC. It codes for CASADRVYGYTF.

The V gene is TRBV14, the J gene TRBJ2-5, with 8 bases identical to TRBD2. The CDR3 runs 15 residues. The V and J ends lost 2 bases and 4 bases, in that order; junction bases with no gene match: 6. Germline CDR1 and CDR2: SGHDN and FVKESK. The CDR3 protein is CASSQMTSVIETQYF. The CDR3 bases are TGTGCCAGCAGCCAAATGACTAGCGTCATAGAGACCCAGTACTTC.

The rearrangement joins TRBV6-6 to TRBJ1-3; possibly TRBD1 for D (5 bases). The V gene's germline CDR1 is MNHNY and CDR2 SVGAGI (reference sequence). The CDR3 has 14 amino acids. The V gene lost 2 bases and the J gene lost 2 bases, with 7 bases spanning the gap. CDR3 amino acids: CASSYPGAGNTIYF. The CDR3 DNA reads as TGTGCCAGCAGTTACCCGGGGGCTGGAAACACCATATATTTT.

V gene TRBV5-6 combines with J gene TRBJ2-5; 7 bases match TRBD1. The CDR3 consists of 15 residues. Germline-derived CDR1 and CDR2 are SGHDT and YYEEEE. The J segment lost 5 bases and the V segment lost 3 bases, leaving 10 bases of the junction unmatched. In nucleotides, the CDR3 is TGTGCCAGCAGCTACCCCTTACTACAGGGGGAGACCCAGTACTTC. This translates into CASSYPLLQGETQYF. The full variable domain, in which reference TRBV5-6 and TRBJ2-5 provide the parts outside the CDR3, is DAGVTQSPTHLIKTRGQQVTLRCSPKSGHDTVSWYQQALGQGPQFIFQYYEEEERQRGNFPDRFSGHQFPNYSSELNVNALLLGDSALYLCASSYPLLQGETQYFGPGTRLLVL.

J is TRBJ1-6 and V is TRBV6-6, with D unclear. The V gene's germline CDR1 is MNHNY and CDR2 SVGAGI (reference sequence). CDR3 length: 13 residues. V lost 5 bases and J 10 bases, leaving 12 bases between the germline ends. The CDR3 here is CASSRTGYSPLHF. CDR3 in DNA: TGTGCCAGCAGTCGAACCGGCTACTCACCCCTCCACTTT.